One and the same sample provided the 29 T cell receptor beta chains below, sequenced in a study of blood T cell repertoires in COVID-19. The repertoire was sequenced with immunoSEQ multiplex PCR; TCRdb's copy has only in-frame clones and lacks some. The sample yields fewer than 350,000 clones, approximately 90% seen once. The material sequenced was peripheral blood. The receptors shown here come from a woman aged 60-70 years with COVID-19, enrolled during active disease.

This clone was observed a few times. The chain uses TRBV5-1 and TRBJ1-1; D remains unclear. This CDR3 has 15 amino acids. V was pared by 0 bases and J by 3 bases, with 12 bases between. The germline V gene encodes CDR1 SGHRS and CDR2 YFSETQ. This CDR3 is CASSLGGTDYTEAFF. In nucleotides, the CDR3 is TGCGCCAGCAGCTTGGGTGGTACTGATTACACTGAAGCTTTCTTT.

This clone was counted only a few times. V usage is TRBV15 and J usage is TRBJ1-1; D is perhaps TRBD1 (6 bases). CDR3 size: 14 residues. With 1 base removed from V and 7 bases from J, the gap between germline ends came to 13 bases. In germline, CDR1 is LNHNV, CDR2 YYDKDF (reference sequence). The CDR3 reads CATSRVRTALEAFF. CDR3 DNA: TGTGCCACCAGCAGAGTAAGGACAGCCCTTGAAGCTTTCTTT.

This clone was counted between two and nine times. This chain uses TRBV5-8 with TRBJ1-5; TRBD1 matches 7 bases. There are 14 residues in the CDR3. Germline V gives CDR1 SGHTS, CDR2 YDEGEE. Losses at the gene ends were 4 bases for V and 3 bases for J; bases not matched to a gene: 4. The CDR3 loop reads CASSSDRANQPQHF. CDR3 bases: TGTGCCAGCAGCAGCGACAGGGCCAATCAGCCCCAGCATTTT.

This sequence joins TRBV7-3 and TRBJ1-6; D gene unclear. V was trimmed by 2 bases and J by 10 bases, leaving 18 bases between them. Per the germline V gene, CDR1 is SGHTA and CDR2 is FQGTGA. The CDR3 extends over 16 amino acids. This CDR3 reads CASSLERPGGRSPLHF. Written as DNA, the CDR3 is TGTGCCAGCAGCTTAGAGAGGCCTGGAGGTAGATCACCCCTCCACTTT.

The CDR3 protein is CASSKVAGRGGCRNEQFF. DNA for the CDR3: TGTGCCAGCAGCAAAGTAGCAGGGCGGGGGGGCTGTCGGAATGAGCAGTTCTTC. This chain connects TRBV21-1 to TRBJ2-1; TRBD2 is the table's D call, not checked against the DNA. TRBV21-1 is termed a pseudogene. This CDR3 has 18 amino acids.

The rearrangement joins TRBV28 to TRBJ2-7, with a tentative D call TRBD1 (6 bases). From germline, CDR1 is MDHEN and CDR2 SYDVKM. The V end lost 5 bases, the J end lost 2 bases, and 13 bases lay between the germline ends. The CDR3 covers 14 residues. The CDR3 sequence is CASSGRDITYEQYF. The DNA of the CDR3 is TGTGCCAGCAGTGGCCGGGACATCACCTACGAGCAGTACTTC. The full variable domain, rest sourced from reference TRBV28 and TRBJ2-7, is DVKVTQSSRYLVKRTGEKVFLECVQDMDHENMFWYRQDPGLGLRLIYFSYDVKMKEKGDIPEGYSVSREKKERFSLILESASTNQTSMYLCASSGRDITYEQYFGPGTRLTVT.

The chain carries TRBV2 and TRBJ2-1; 9 nucleotides align to TRBD2. The V segment lost 2 bases and the J segment 0 bases; nucleotides outside the gene matches: 11. This CDR3 spans 19 amino acids. CDR1 and CDR2 from the germline V gene are SNHLY and FYNNEI. The CDR3 DNA sequence: TGTGCCAGCAGTGAACGTAGCGGGGGTACCCATAGCTCCTACAATGAGCAGTTCTTC. This sequence encodes CASSERSGGTHSSYNEQFF.

This clone appeared once. The chain is built from TRBV2 and TRBJ2-2; D is possibly TRBD2 (6 bases). The CDR3 sequence is 15 residues long. The V end was cut by 5 bases, the J end by 1 base, with 11 bases between. CDR1 is SNHLY, CDR2 FYNNEI, per germline. CDR3 sequence: CASSLGLGNTGELFF. CDR3 coding DNA: TGTGCCAGCAGTTTGGGACTTGGGAACACCGGGGAGCTGTTTTTT.

This clone was found a few times. The chain carries TRBV19 and TRBJ1-4; possible D gene TRBD1, 6 bases. In germline, CDR1 is LNHDA, CDR2 SQIVND (reference sequence). This CDR3 has 13 amino acids. Trimming pared 9 bases from V and 4 bases from J, leaving 12 bases between. This chain's CDR3 is CASHRDLNEKLFF. The CDR3 region has the DNA TGTGCCAGCCACAGGGACCTTAATGAAAAACTGTTTTTT.

V usage is TRBV4-2 and J usage is TRBJ1-3; D remains ambiguous. The CDR3 runs 12 residues. Germline V gene lookup returns CDR1 LGHNA and CDR2 YNFKEQ. Trimming removed 1 base at V and 14 bases at J, with 12 bases between. Here the CDR3 DNA reads TGTGCCAGCAGCCAAGGCCGCGCCTCTCTATATTTT. Its protein product is CASSQGRASLYF.

V and J are TRBV29-1 and TRBJ1-3; the D gene is possibly TRBD1 (5 bases). Trimming took off 3 bases at V and 5 bases at J, with 11 bases between the two ends. This CDR3 has 13 amino acids. Germline V gives CDR1 SQVTM, CDR2 ANQGSEA. In nucleotides, the CDR3 is TGCAGCGTTGAGTCGGGGGTCAGAAACACCATATATTTT. It is translated as CSVESGVRNTIYF.

The chain recombines TRBV19 with TRBJ2-2, with 8 nucleotides matching TRBD2. Per germline, CDR1 LNHDA and CDR2 SQIVND (reference sequence). There are 16 residues in the CDR3. The junction had 6 bases not matched to a gene; V was cut back by 5 bases and J by 1 base. The CDR3 here is CASSQSSGMNTGELFF. The DNA of the CDR3 is TGTGCCAGTAGTCAAAGTAGCGGGATGAACACCGGGGAGCTGTTTTTT.

The chain employs TRBV6-5 and TRBJ2-5; 8 positions agree with TRBD1. With 2 bases clipped from V and 1 base from J, the junction kept 3 bases outside the gene matches. Germline values: CDR1 MNHEY, CDR2 SVGAGI. This CDR3 region has 15 residues. The CDR3 sequence is CASSYGGTGQETQYF. CDR3 nucleotides: TGTGCCAGCAGTTACGGGGGGACAGGCCAAGAGACCCAGTACTTC.

V gene TRBV15 combines with J gene TRBJ2-7, with D perhaps matching TRBD1 (5 bases). Trimming took 0 bases from V and 4 from J, leaving 13 bases between them. The length of the CDR3 is 15 residues. Germline V gene lookup returns CDR1 LNHNV and CDR2 YYDKDF (reference sequence). The CDR3 DNA is TGTGCCACCAGCAGAGAATTTGACAGCAAATACGAGCAGTACTTC. Translated: CATSREFDSKYEQYF.

This chain connects TRBV10-2 to TRBJ2-3; 11 nucleotides line up with TRBD2. Germline CDR1 is WSHSY and CDR2 is SAAADI. The CDR3 runs 13 residues. Unmatched junction bases numbered 0, after V lost 6 bases and J lost 4 bases. This CDR3 is CASRTSGADTQYF. The CDR3 nucleotides are TGCGCCAGCAGGACTAGCGGGGCAGATACGCAGTATTTT.

The V gene is TRBV28, the J gene TRBJ1-3; D unresolved. Trimming removed 6 bases at V and 0 bases at J, with 18 bases between. The CDR3 has 17 residues. Looked up from germline, CDR1 is MDHEN and CDR2 is SYDVKM. CDR3 residues: CASSSTLDTYSGNTIYF. In nucleotides, the CDR3 is TGTGCCAGCAGCAGTACCCTTGACACCTACTCTGGAAACACCATATATTTT.

V and J are TRBV7-9 and TRBJ2-2; 11 nucleotides agree with TRBD1. Germline V gene sequence: CDR1 SEHNR, CDR2 FQNEAQ (reference sequence). CDR3 length: 16 residues. Losses at the gene ends were 5 bases for V and 8 bases for J; bases not matched to a gene: 10. The CDR3 sequence is CASSPPDRGPTGELFF. CDR3 nucleotide sequence: TGTGCCAGCAGCCCACCGGACAGGGGGCCAACGGGGGAGCTGTTTTTT.

The J gene is TRBJ2-3, the V gene TRBV6-1; D is possibly TRBD1 (6 bases). The CDR3 is 15 amino acids. V was clipped by 3 bases and J by 0 bases, with 10 bases between them. The germline V gene encodes CDR1 MNHNS and CDR2 SASEGT. The CDR3 sequence: CASSDTGRSTDTQYF. CDR3 coding DNA: TGTGCCAGCAGTGATACAGGGCGCAGCACAGATACGCAGTATTTT.

The gene calls are TRBV7-2 and TRBJ1-2; D uncertain. V was pared by 4 bases and J by 6 bases, with 12 bases between. This CDR3 has 13 amino acids. The germline V gene encodes CDR1 SGHTA and CDR2 FQGNSA. DNA for the CDR3: TGTGCCAGCAGCTCCGGGAGGGTGGATGGCTACACCTTC. Translating gives CASSSGRVDGYTF. The variable domain in full, completed from reference TRBV7-2 and TRBJ1-2, reads GAGVSQSPSNKVTEKGKDVELRCDPISGHTALYWYRQSLGQGLEFLIYFQGNSAPDKSGLPSDRFSAERTGGSVSTLTIQRTQQEDSAVYLCASSSGRVDGYTFGSGTRLTVV.

V is TRBV19 and J is TRBJ2-3; 9 bases are a match to TRBD2. Per germline, CDR1 LNHDA and CDR2 SQIVND (reference sequence). The V gene end was trimmed by 5 bases and the J gene end by 1 base; junction bases not matched to a gene: 10. The CDR3 loop spans 17 amino acids. The CDR3 coding sequence is TGTGCCAGTAGTTGGAGCGGGGGGTTTTGGGGCACAGATACGCAGTATTTT. Its protein is CASSWSGGFWGTDTQYF.

In DNA form, the CDR3 reads TGCGCCAGCAGCCGCACAGGGTTGACTGAAGCTTTCTTT. Its protein product is CASSRTGLTEAFF. This chain uses TRBV4-1 with TRBJ1-1; maybe TRBD1 (6 bases). The CDR3 totals 13 residues. Germline V CDR1 and CDR2: MGHRA, YSYEKL. Trimming left V 4 bases short and J 5 bases short, with 11 bases between.

The J gene is TRBJ1-3, the V gene TRBV14; 8 nucleotides line up with TRBD1. The germline CDR1 and CDR2 sequences are SGHDN and FVKESK. CDR3 length: 16 amino acids. V lost 3 bases, J lost 1 base, and 5 bases stayed unmatched. The CDR3 nucleotides are TGTGCCAGCAGCCATGGACAGGGTGTTTCTGGAAACACCATATATTTT. Translation gives CASSHGQGVSGNTIYF.

This clone was counted a single time. The chain combines TRBV6-6 with TRBJ1-1; 10 nucleotides line up with TRBD1. The CDR3 has 14 residues. The junction had 6 bases not matched to a gene; V was cut back by 6 bases and J by 5 bases. The germline gives CDR1 MNHNY, CDR2 SVGAGI (reference sequence). CDR3 amino acids: CASSPGQGRTEAFF. The DNA of the CDR3 is TGTGCCAGCAGCCCGGGACAGGGGAGGACTGAAGCTTTCTTT.

J is TRBJ1-2 and V is TRBV5-4, with 8 bases matching TRBD1. The V and J ends lost 5 bases and 3 bases, in that order; junction bases with no gene match: 18. This CDR3 is built from 18 residues. Looked up from germline, CDR1 is SGHNT and CDR2 is YYREEE (reference sequence). The CDR3 DNA reads as TGTGCCAGCAGGTTTTTCCGGGACAGGTCATTAGACGACTATGGCTACACCTTC. This sequence encodes CASRFFRDRSLDDYGYTF.

The chain combines TRBV2 with TRBJ2-2; 13 bases align to TRBD2. This CDR3 is 15 amino acids long. From germline, CDR1 is SNHLY and CDR2 FYNNEI. Unmatched junction bases numbered 7, after V lost 8 bases and J lost 7 bases. This CDR3 reads CASSRTSGGVGELFF. As DNA, the CDR3 is TGTGCCAGCTCTCGGACTAGCGGGGGTGTCGGGGAGCTGTTTTTT.

This clone was recorded only once. The rearrangement uses TRBV5-8 and TRBJ1-6; 7 positions agree with TRBD1. Germline-derived CDR1 and CDR2 are SGHTS and YDEGEE. The CDR3 runs 17 residues. The V and J ends lost 3 bases and 0 bases, in that order; junction bases with no gene match: 6. The CDR3 sequence: CASSSQGFLSYNSPLHF. CDR3 DNA: TGTGCCAGCAGCTCACAGGGGTTCCTCTCCTATAATTCACCCCTCCACTTT.

This chain links TRBV7-3 with TRBJ2-2, with TRBD1 matching over 7 bases. The CDR3 sequence is 14 residues long. Germline loops: CDR1 SGHTA, CDR2 FQGTGA. With V trimmed by 6 bases and J by 2 bases, 3 bases remained unmatched. CDR3: CASRRDRNTGELFF. CDR3 bases: TGTGCCAGCAGACGGGACAGAAACACCGGGGAGCTGTTTTTT.

V is TRBV18 and J is TRBJ1-1; 9 positions agree with TRBD1. The germline gives CDR1 KGHSH, CDR2 LQKENI. V was pared by 4 bases and J by 4 bases, with 10 bases of the junction left unmatched. The CDR3 sequence is 16 residues long. CDR3 sequence: CASSLSTGGRGTEAFF. Written as DNA, the CDR3 is TGTGCCAGCTCACTCAGCACAGGGGGCAGGGGCACTGAAGCTTTCTTT.

This chain joins TRBV28 and TRBJ1-5; no definite D call. The CDR3 runs to 15 residues. Deletions cut 5 bases from V and 2 bases from J, with 13 bases between. The germline V gene encodes CDR1 MDHEN and CDR2 SYDVKM. In nucleotides, the CDR3 is TGTGCCAGCAGTGACCCCCCAGGTGGCAATCAGCCCCAGCATTTT. Residues: CASSDPPGGNQPQHF. Full variable domain (missing parts from reference TRBV28 and TRBJ1-5): DVKVTQSSRYLVKRTGEKVFLECVQDMDHENMFWYRQDPGLGLRLIYFSYDVKMKEKGDIPEGYSVSREKKERFSLILESASTNQTSMYLCASSDPPGGNQPQHFGDGTRLSIL.